These 11 T cell receptor beta chains share one sample of origin, sequenced in a study of cytomegalovirus exposure and HLA in healthy donors. This PCR relied on a set of 60 Vbeta primers and 13 Jbeta primers. Method: immunoSEQ multiplex PCR; TCRdb's copy keeps in-frame clones and lacks some. Among roughly 170,000 clones listed, approximately 88% were seen once. Sequenced material: PBMCs. These receptors were obtained from a young man in good health and CMV-seronegative.

This chain uses TRBV5-6 with TRBJ1-3, with a possible D match to TRBD1 (6 bases). This CDR3 is built from 13 residues. CDR1 and CDR2 (germline): SGHDT, YYEEEE. Trimming took off 4 bases at V and 3 bases at J, with 8 bases between the two ends. The CDR3 reads CASSVTGGNTIYF. CDR3 nucleotide sequence: TGTGCCAGCAGCGTGACAGGTGGAAACACCATATATTTT.

V is TRBV13 and J is TRBJ2-3, with D possibly TRBD1 on 5 matching bases. Trimming removed 2 bases at V and 3 bases at J, with 18 bases between. Germline CDR1 PRHDT, CDR2 FYEKMQ (reference sequence). The CDR3 runs to 17 residues. Here the CDR3 DNA reads TGTGCCAGCAGCTTACTTATGGCGCCAGGGCCTACAGATACGCAGTATTTT. It codes for CASSLLMAPGPTDTQYF. The full variable domain, rest sourced from reference TRBV13 and TRBJ2-3, is AAGVIQSPRHLIKEKRETATLKCYPIPRHDTVYWYQQGPGQDPQFLISFYEKMQSDKGSIPDRFSAQQFSDYHSELNMSSLELGDSALYFCASSLLMAPGPTDTQYFGPGTRLTVL.

The chain uses TRBV19 and TRBJ1-1; TRBD1 is a possible D gene (5 bases). CDR1 and CDR2 from the germline V gene are LNHDA and SQIVND (reference sequence). The CDR3 runs to 15 residues. V shed 5 bases and J shed 1 base, with 14 bases lying between them. The CDR3: CASSPFGGRNTEAFF. CDR3 in DNA: TGTGCCAGTAGTCCCTTCGGGGGAAGGAACACTGAAGCTTTCTTT.

V gene TRBV18 combines with J gene TRBJ2-7; possible D gene TRBD1, 6 bases. V was pared by 3 bases and J by 2 bases, with 11 bases between. The CDR3 runs 14 residues. From germline, CDR1 is KGHSH and CDR2 LQKENI. The CDR3 DNA follows: TGTGCCAGCTCACCCCTCGAGGGGGCCTACGAGCAGTACTTC. It specifies CASSPLEGAYEQYF.

This sequence joins TRBV5-4 and TRBJ2-3; 12 bases are shared with TRBD2. The germline V gene encodes CDR1 SGHNT and CDR2 YYREEE (reference sequence). CDR3 size: 15 residues. With V trimmed by 4 bases and J by 4 bases, 4 bases remained unmatched. The DNA for the CDR3 is TGTGCCAGCAGCCTGACTAGCGGGAGCCCAGATACGCAGTATTTT. It is translated as CASSLTSGSPDTQYF.

V and J are TRBV6-5 and TRBJ2-7; the match to TRBD2 covers 8 bases. The CDR3 extends over 13 amino acids. Trimming removed 10 bases from V and 2 bases from J; junction bases left unmatched: 7. Germline-derived CDR1 and CDR2 are MNHEY and SVGAGI. The chain's CDR3 is CATIAGNAYEQYF. In DNA form, the CDR3 reads TGTGCCACCATAGCGGGAAACGCCTACGAGCAGTACTTC.

The chain carries TRBV11-2 and TRBJ2-7, with a possible D match to TRBD2 (6 bases). The germline V gene has CDR1 SGHAT and CDR2 FQNNGV. Trimming took 5 bases from V and 0 from J, leaving 11 bases between them. CDR3 size: 14 residues. The CDR3 is CASSPWGLSYEQYF. The CDR3 DNA is TGTGCCAGCAGCCCATGGGGACTCTCCTACGAGCAGTACTTC.

This clone was picked up one time. The same CDR3 can be traced to other DNA sequences in this sample. The chain has TRBV6-1 and TRBJ1-3; D not certain. The CDR3 loop spans 13 amino acids. Trimming took off 4 bases at V and 4 bases at J, with 8 bases between the two ends. The germline V gene has CDR1 MNHNS and CDR2 SASEGT. CDR3 nucleotide sequence: TGTGCCAGCAGTGTTGATCGGGGAAACACCATATATTTT. Amino acids: CASSVDRGNTIYF.

The chain links TRBV21-1 to TRBJ1-4; the table's TRBD1 call for D was not verified on the DNA. TRBV21-1 has pseudogene status. CDR3 length: 19 amino acids. In DNA form, the CDR3 reads TGTGCCAGCCCCCACGGGACAAAGGGAGAGCGGTCAACTAATGAAAAACTGTTTTTT. It yields the protein CASPHGTKGERSTNEKLFF.

The rearrangement uses TRBV6-5 and TRBJ2-7, with 9 positions matching TRBD1. The CDR3 totals 14 residues. Trimming at V came to 6 bases and at J to 1 base, leaving 4 bases not matched to a gene. Germline-derived CDR1 and CDR2 are MNHEY and SVGAGI. The CDR3 region is CASSPGQGSYEQYF. The DNA for the CDR3 is TGTGCCAGCAGCCCGGGACAGGGATCCTACGAGCAGTACTTC.

The chain carries TRBV27 and TRBJ1-5; 9 bases match TRBD1. The germline gives CDR1 MNHEY, CDR2 SMNVEV (reference sequence). V lost 2 bases, J lost 7 bases, and 0 bases stayed unmatched. There are 13 residues in the CDR3. The CDR3, as DNA: TGTGCCAGCAGTTTAGGGACAGGGCAGCCCCAGCATTTT. Amino acids: CASSLGTGQPQHF.